This T cell receptor (beta chain) was recorded in a study of blood T cell repertoires in COVID-19. Study context: The cDNA or gDNA used as material had been derived from T cells, B-cell-depleted T cells, or PBMCs.

This CDR3 has 15 amino acids. Trimming at V came to 5 bases and at J to 2 bases, leaving 5 bases not matched to a gene. Germline assignment: CDR1 LNHDA and CDR2 SQIVND (reference sequence). The table came from immunoSEQ multiplex PCR; TCRdb's copy has only in-frame clones and leaves some out. The table records tens of thousands of clones, around 86% of them present only once. This clone has more than one count but fewer than ten. The sequence came from a woman in her 70s with acute or convalescent COVID-19. Sample: peripheral blood. J is TRBJ2-3 and V is TRBV19; TRBD1 aligns across 9 bases. CDR3 DNA: TGTGCCAGTAGTTGGTGGACAGGGGACACAGATACGCAGTATTTT. Translating gives CASSWWTGDTDTQYF.